The subject of this entry is one T cell receptor (beta chain). This clone's antigen is unknown. No quality values exist for individual bases; no much larger clone is one base distant. These data come from a study of blood T cell repertoires in COVID-19 (dated by TCRdb to the early 2020s). The study in broad terms: Samples from collaborators originated in the United States, Italy and Spain and spanned both the acute and convalescent phases of COVID-19. The prospective study material was composed of cDNA or gDNA derived from T cells, B-cell-depleted T cells, or PBMCs. Subjects who had been exposed to COVID-19, were actively infected with it, or had recovered from it provided the deeply sampled blood TCRbeta repertoires that made up the dataset. A freely available public database, intended as a resource for researchers studying the immune response to SARS-CoV-2, is where the repertoires were released. Samples were obtained from the ongoing ImmuneRACE study (first 160 participants) and from roughly 1,300 subjects provided by 6 global collaborators. Nearly every sample came with metadata listing a de-identified subject ID, COVID-19 status, age in years and sex. Where HLA class I and class II types were available, the types were taken from metadata supplied by the sample provider, not from assay-based typing.

The immunoSEQ Assay, a bias-controlled multiplex PCR, was used to amplify TCRbeta CDR3 regions from genomic DNA. The original pipeline was this. The number of nucleated cells in each sample was estimated from the amplification of reference gene primers within the assay. To quantify the absolute abundance of each unique TCRbeta CDR3 rearrangement, sequence reads were collapsed and filtered. For each sample, productive Simpson clonality was calculated as the square root of Simpson's diversity index across productive rearrangements. Sourced from immuneACCESS, this table was stored by TCRdb with only in-frame sequences that have V and J called. A share of the clones is absent; for the studies checked, an unresolved V gene accounts for under half, and the remainder has no known explanation. V, J and clone size are taken as reported in that table, and D and trimming were inferred from the DNA itself. This sample lists approximately 260,000 clones; about 90% were detected once. Around 2.3% of the sample is in the top ten clones.

One collaborating source in Seattle enrolled patients while the patients were actively infected and followed the patients over time throughout the course of disease. Whole blood was collected in K2EDTA tubes by collaborating institutions according to the institutions' own protocols. For TCRbeta analysis, collaborator samples were shipped as frozen whole blood, as isolated PBMCs, or as DNA extracted from either sample type. The full study reports these points: The amount of clinical and demographic metadata varied by source and participant and was provided uncurated.

From cysteine to phenylalanine, the CDR3 is 13 amino acids long. Here the CDR3 DNA is all that survives: 39 bases in frame from base 1. V loses 6 bases of germline sequence and J loses 3 bases, and the interval between the two ends is 8 bases. The germline V gene provides CDR1 ENHRY and CDR2 SYGVKD. Recombination linked TRBV10-3 to TRBJ1-4; the D gene is unclear. This sequence was found in a woman aged 60-70 years with COVID-19, enrolled during active disease. The sample consisted of peripheral blood. The CDR3: CAIRDGANEKLFF. Read as DNA, the sequence is TGTGCCATCAGGGACGGGGCTAATGAAAAACTGTTTTTT.